This T cell receptor beta chain was retrieved from a study of blood T cell repertoires in COVID-19 (dated by TCRdb to about 2020). At the level of the whole study: The collaborator samples originated in the United States, Italy and Spain and spanned the acute and convalescent phases of COVID-19. The material from the prospective study consisted of cDNA or gDNA derived from T cells, B-cell-depleted T cells, or PBMCs. Subjects who had been exposed to COVID-19, were actively infected with it, or had recovered from it provided the deeply sampled blood TCRbeta repertoires that made up the dataset. The repertoires were made available in a free public database intended to serve as a resource for research on the immune response to SARS-CoV-2. Samples were obtained from the ongoing ImmuneRACE study (first 160 participants) and from some 1,200 subjects provided by 6 global collaborators. Sample metadata almost always included a de-identified subject ID, COVID-19 status, age in years and sex. Where available, HLA class I and class II types were obtained from metadata supplied by the sample provider rather than from assay-based typing. Beyond this particular receptor, the publication reports: The amount of clinical and demographic metadata varied by source and participant and was provided uncurated.

Collaborating institutions collected whole blood in K2EDTA tubes following their own protocols. For TCRbeta analysis, collaborator samples were shipped as frozen whole blood, as isolated PBMCs, or as DNA extracted from either sample type. Note on this clone: Its antigen is not yet known. One base away there is no much larger clone; base qualities are not given.

TCRbeta CDR3 regions were amplified from genomic DNA by means of the immunoSEQ Assay, a bias-controlled multiplex PCR. For the original study's pipeline: The number of nucleated cells in each sample was estimated from the amplification of reference gene primers within the assay. To quantify the absolute abundance of each unique TCRbeta CDR3 rearrangement, sequence reads were collapsed and filtered. Productive Simpson clonality was computed per sample as the square root of Simpson's diversity index over productive rearrangements. TCRdb retrieved this table from immuneACCESS and kept in-frame rearrangements only. Not all clones are present; in checked studies, unresolved V genes account for under half, and no reason is known for the remainder. The DNA gave D and trimming, while V, J and clone size come from that table. In all, the sample holds 88,000 or so clones, and roughly three quarters of those were seen once. The ten biggest clones cover 20% to 25% of the sample.

The specimen sequenced was peripheral blood. The clonotype originates from a human donor in a cohort sampled during active COVID-19.

Read as DNA, the sequence is TGCGCCAGCAGCTGGACTAGCGGGAGGTGGGAGACCCAGTACTTC. Its protein reads: CASSWTSGRWETQYF. In this chain, TRBV5-1 is recombined with TRBJ2-5, and 14 junctional nucleotides match TRBD2. CDR3 length: 15 amino acids, cysteine to phenylalanine. Only the CDR3 part of the read is kept: 45 bases, read in frame from the first base. Unmatched junction bases come to 3, with V trimmed by 3 bases and J by 5 bases. CDR1 SGHRS and CDR2 YFSETQ are derived from the germline V gene.